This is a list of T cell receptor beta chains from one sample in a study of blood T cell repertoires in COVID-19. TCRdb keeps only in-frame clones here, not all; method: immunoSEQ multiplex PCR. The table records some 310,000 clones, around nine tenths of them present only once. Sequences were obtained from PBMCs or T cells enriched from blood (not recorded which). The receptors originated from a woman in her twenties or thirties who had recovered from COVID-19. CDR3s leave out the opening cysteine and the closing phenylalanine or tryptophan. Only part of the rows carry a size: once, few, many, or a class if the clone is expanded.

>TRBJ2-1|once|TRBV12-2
ASRFSRTSGIHNEQF
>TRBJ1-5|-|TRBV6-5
ASRVREDNQPQH
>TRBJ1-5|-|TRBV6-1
ASSETGLYSNQPQH
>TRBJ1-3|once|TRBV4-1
ASSQDSRISIGNTIY
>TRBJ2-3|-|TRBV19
ASSHPGTSGRQDTQY
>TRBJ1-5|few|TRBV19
ASSIDPDQTELLNQPQH
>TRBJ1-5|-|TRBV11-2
ASSPNGREAQH
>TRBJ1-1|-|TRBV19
ASSYNRVSGTEAF
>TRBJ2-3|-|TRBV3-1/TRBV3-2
ASSLRAGAADTQY
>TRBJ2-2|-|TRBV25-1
ASRNPGETAGNTGELF
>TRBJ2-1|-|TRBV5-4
ASSLLGEGLDEQF
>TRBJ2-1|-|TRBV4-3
ASSQEGHTYSYNEQF
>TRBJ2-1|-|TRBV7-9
ASSFAYLAGGPDEQF
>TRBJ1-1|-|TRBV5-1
ASRKTGVNEAF
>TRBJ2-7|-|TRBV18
ASSPLQTARIEQY
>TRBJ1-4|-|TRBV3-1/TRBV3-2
ASSQPTGPGEKLF
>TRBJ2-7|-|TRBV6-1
ASSEDRVYEQY
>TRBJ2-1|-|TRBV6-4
ASSPLVAGHNEQF
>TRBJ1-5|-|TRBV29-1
SARTDLAGPQH
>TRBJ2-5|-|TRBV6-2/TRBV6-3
ASSPRTREETQY
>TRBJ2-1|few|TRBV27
ASSLWGQTNYNEQF
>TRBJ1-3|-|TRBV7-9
ASRPRTGDSGNTIY
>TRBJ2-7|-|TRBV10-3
ATAGTSGRGSYEQY
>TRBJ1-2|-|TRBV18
ASSTGDGYGYT
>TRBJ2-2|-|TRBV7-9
ASSLRRGGTGELF
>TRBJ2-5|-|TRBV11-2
ASSSRVQKETQY
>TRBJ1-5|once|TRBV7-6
ASSSQLGQPQH
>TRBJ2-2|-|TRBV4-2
ASSQDGAGEFLNTGELF
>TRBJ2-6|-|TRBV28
ASSPDLAGANVLT
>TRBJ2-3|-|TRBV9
ASSPTGTSGNTQY
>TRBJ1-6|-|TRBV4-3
ASSQGQTGSPLH
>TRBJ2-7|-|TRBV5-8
ASSPWTGNPRGYGQY
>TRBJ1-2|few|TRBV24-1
ATSATGAQGYGYT
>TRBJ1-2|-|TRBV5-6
ASSSTGGYGYT
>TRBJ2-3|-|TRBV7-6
ASSLFERELGDTQY
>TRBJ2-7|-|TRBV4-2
ASSQDYAGASSGSEQY
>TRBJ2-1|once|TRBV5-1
ASSRGWINEQF
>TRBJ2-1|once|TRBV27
ASSIKERRHNEQF
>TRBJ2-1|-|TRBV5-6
ASSLVGLAPQLQF
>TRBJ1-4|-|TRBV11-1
ASSSSATNEKLF
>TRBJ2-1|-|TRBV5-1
ASSLGLAGGPAYNEQF
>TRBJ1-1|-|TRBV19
ASRYPGGLEAF
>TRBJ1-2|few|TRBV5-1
ASSLSGRAGYGYT
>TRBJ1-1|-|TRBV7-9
ASSLFLERNTEAF
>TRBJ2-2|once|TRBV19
ASSIYSPTGELF
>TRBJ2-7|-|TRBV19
ASSTRGQGDEQY
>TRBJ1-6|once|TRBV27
ASTLQGAGSPLH
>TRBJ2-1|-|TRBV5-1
ASSLSGTSISEQF
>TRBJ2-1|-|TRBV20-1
SATEGPPFYNEQF
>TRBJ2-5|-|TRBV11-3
ASSSPGERETQY
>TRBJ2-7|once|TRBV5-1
ASRLASYEQY
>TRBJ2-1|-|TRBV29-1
SVVRGGLAPYNEQF
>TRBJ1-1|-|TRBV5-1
ASSFRGNTEAF